Below are 10 T cell receptor beta chains sequenced from a single sample in a study of T cells in Graves' hyperthyroidism and ophthalmopathy. From RNA transcripts, TCR beta CDR3 regions were amplified. Using the HTBI primer set, a first-round RT-PCR was run on the TCR CDR3. TCRdb processed the multiplex PCR reads anew with MiXCR; each CDR3 protein has one entry. The sample lists hundreds of thousands of distinct CDR3 sequences; about 38% were seen once. Sequenced: blood. The receptors derive from a young man with Graves' hyperthyroidism.

In its sample, this clonotype was seen once. A much larger clone sits a single nucleotide away, making a read error possible. The rearrangement uses TRBV7-9 and TRBJ1-6, with D hard to call. The CDR3 is made up of 16 amino acids. The germline V gene encodes CDR1 SEHNR and CDR2 FQNEAQ (reference sequence). Between the trimmed V and J ends, which lost 1 base and 8 bases, there was a span of 15 bases. CDR3 coding DNA: TGTGCCAGCAGCTTAGGGTGGGGTAATTCGGATTCACCCCTCCACTTT. Translating it yields CASSLGWGNSDSPLHF. The full variable domain, in which reference TRBV7-9 and TRBJ1-6 provide the parts outside the CDR3, is DTGVSQNPRHKITKRGQNVTFRCDPISEHNRLYWYRQTLGQGPEFLTYFQNEAQLEKSRLLSDRFSAERPKGSFSTLEIQRTEQGDSAMYLCASSLGWGNSDSPLHFGNGTRLTVT.

In its sample, this clonotype was seen many times. V and J are TRBV19 and TRBJ1-6; TRBD1 might be the D (5 bases). Germline values: CDR1 LNHDA, CDR2 SQIVND (reference sequence). Trimming stripped 3 bases from V and 7 bases from J, with 13 bases between. This CDR3 has 15 residues. The CDR3 coding sequence is TGTGCCAGTAGTATGATGGGGGACGGCAATTCACCCCTCCACTTT. This sequence encodes CASSMMGDGNSPLHF.

V gene TRBV10-2 combines with J gene TRBJ2-7; 13 bases agree with TRBD2. The DNA end is a closer match to TRBJ2-1, so the J assignment may be wrong. The germline gives CDR1 WSHSY, CDR2 SAAADI. The CDR3 runs 15 residues. In DNA, the CDR3 is TGCGCCAGCAGGGCTACTAGCGGGGGGGACTCCAAGCAGTTCTTC. It specifies CASRATSGGDSKQFF.

In its sample, this clonotype was seen many times. The gene calls are TRBV20-1 and TRBJ2-6; 7 bases match TRBD1. The CDR3 has 15 amino acids. V shed 0 bases, J shed 3 bases, and the junction held 2 bases outside the gene matches. Germline V gene data show CDR1 as DFQATT and CDR2 as SNEGSKA (reference sequence). CDR3 DNA sequence: TGCAGTGCTAGAGATGACAGGGATGGGGCCAACGTCCTGACTTTC. It is translated as CSARDDRDGANVLTF.

This clonotype was picked up many times. This chain joins TRBV15 and TRBJ1-6, with D uncertain. With 1 base removed from V and 7 bases from J, the gap between germline ends came to 8 bases. Germline V gene data show CDR1 as LNHNV and CDR2 as YYDKDF (reference sequence). This CDR3 comprises 14 residues. The CDR3 coding sequence is TGTGCCACCAGCAGAGCAGGTAGAAATTCACCCCTCCACTTT. Its protein is CATSRAGRNSPLHF.

V and J are TRBV19 and TRBJ2-2; no definite D call. Looked up from germline, CDR1 is LNHDA and CDR2 is SQIVND (reference sequence). This CDR3 has 12 amino acids. DNA of the CDR3: TGTGCTAGAGAACTTAACACCGGGGAGCTGTTTTTT. The encoded protein is CARELNTGELFF.

This clonotype was detected ten times or more. The CDR3 DNA is TGTGCCACCCCTCGGGACTCTGGGGCCAACGTCCTGACTTTC. It specifies CATPRDSGANVLTF. This chain connects TRBV2 to TRBJ2-6, with a possible D match to TRBD2 (5 bases). V lost 10 bases, J lost 0 bases, and 10 bases lay in between. The germline V gene has CDR1 SNHLY and CDR2 FYNNEI. This CDR3 has 14 amino acids.

The rearrangement links TRBV10-3 to TRBJ1-6; D is unresolved. The length of the CDR3 is 15 residues. The germline gives CDR1 ENHRY, CDR2 SYGVKD. V was clipped by 5 bases and J by 10 bases, with 18 bases between them. Here the CDR3 reads CAISREGTEGSPLHF. The DNA of the CDR3 is TGTGCCATCAGTCGTGAGGGCACGGAAGGATCACCCCTCCACTTT.

This chain links TRBV19 with TRBJ2-2; no firm D call. The CDR3 totals 14 residues. Germline V gene lookup returns CDR1 LNHDA and CDR2 SQIVND (reference sequence). V lost 1 base, J lost 4 bases, and 7 bases lay in between. DNA for the CDR3: TGTGCCAGTAGTATAGTTACCGCCACCGGGGAGCTGTTTTTT. It specifies CASSIVTATGELFF.

The V and J genes are TRBV11-2 and TRBJ1-2, with D uncertain. The V end was cut by 3 bases, the J end by 5 bases, with 22 bases between. Looked up from germline, CDR1 is SGHAT and CDR2 is FQNNGV. The CDR3 covers 17 residues. CDR3 sequence (DNA): TGTGCCAGCAGCTTCGAGCTTAGTATGGGGTCAGCTTATGGCTACACCTTC. Translating gives CASSFELSMGSAYGYTF.